These T cell receptor beta chains were read from a single sample in a study of identical twins. A single record per CDR3 protein comes from TCRdb applying MiXCR to the 5' RACE reads. This table holds approximately 630,000 distinct CDR3 sequences, about 7% found once. Another study also made use of these data, one on yellow fever vaccine responses in identical twins.

The specimen was PBMCs. Every receptor here comes from a young woman in good health. Both conserved end residues are part of each CDR3. The order of the fields is CDR3 DNA, CDR3 protein, V gene, J gene, D gene, clone size. The D gene is left open where the match is weak. Some rows have no size entry. The others give once, few or many, or a class for an expanded clone.

CDR3 DNA: TGCGCCAGCAGCACTCGCCGGGACAGGGGACTCCAAGAGACCCAGTACTTC; CDR3 protein: CASSTRRDRGLQETQYF; V gene: TRBV5-1; J gene: TRBJ2-5; D gene: TRBD1; clone size: -
CDR3 DNA: TGTGCCAGCAGTGTCGTCGGGAGCGGGTCTTACAATGAGCAGTTCTTC; CDR3 protein: CASSVVGSGSYNEQFF; V gene: TRBV27; J gene: TRBJ2-1; D gene: -; clone size: few
CDR3 DNA: TGTGCCAGCAGCGTAGACAGGGTGGGTGAAGCTTTCTTT; CDR3 protein: CASSVDRVGEAFF; V gene: TRBV9; J gene: TRBJ1-1; D gene: -; clone size: few
CDR3 DNA: TGCGCCAGCAGCGTAGACCAGGACAATGAGCAGTTCTTC; CDR3 protein: CASSVDQDNEQFF; V gene: TRBV5-1; J gene: TRBJ2-1; D gene: -; clone size: many
CDR3 DNA: TGTGCCAGCTCCCCCGGGCTAGCGGGAAAAGGGTACGAGCAGTACTTC; CDR3 protein: CASSPGLAGKGYEQYF; V gene: TRBV27; J gene: TRBJ2-7; D gene: TRBD2; clone size: few
CDR3 DNA: TGTGCCACCAGTGATTTGGCGACCAGCGGGAGGTTGGGAAATGAGCAGTTCTTC; CDR3 protein: CATSDLATSGRLGNEQFF; V gene: TRBV24-1; J gene: TRBJ2-1; D gene: TRBD2; clone size: few
CDR3 DNA: TGCGCCAGCAGTGGGACAGGGTTGGAAGGCTACACCTTC; CDR3 protein: CASSGTGLEGYTF; V gene: TRBV10-2; J gene: TRBJ1-2; D gene: TRBD1; clone size: -
CDR3 DNA: TGCAGTGCACACGGACAGGAGAGCTCCTACGAGCAGTACTTC; CDR3 protein: CSAHGQESSYEQYF; V gene: TRBV20-1; J gene: TRBJ2-7; D gene: TRBD1; clone size: few
CDR3 DNA: TGTGCCAGCAGCTCCGCGCCGGAGACCCAGTACTTC; CDR3 protein: CASSSAPETQYF; V gene: TRBV7-9; J gene: TRBJ2-5; D gene: -; clone size: few
CDR3 DNA: TGTGCCAGCACCTCGGACTTGGGAGCTTTCTTT; CDR3 protein: CASTSDLGAFF; V gene: TRBV7-9; J gene: TRBJ1-1; D gene: -; clone size: few
CDR3 DNA: TGTGCCAGCAGTGCAACAGGTACCCGGCAAGAGACCCAGTACTTC; CDR3 protein: CASSATGTRQETQYF; V gene: TRBV25-1; J gene: TRBJ2-5; D gene: -; clone size: -
CDR3 DNA: TGCAGTGCTAGACCCCTAGCGGGAGACGGGTACACAGATACGCAGTATTTT; CDR3 protein: CSARPLAGDGYTDTQYF; V gene: TRBV20-1; J gene: TRBJ2-3; D gene: TRBD2; clone size: -
CDR3 DNA: TGTGCCAGCAGGGACAGGGAGGTCCTGATCGGGGAGCTGTTTTTT; CDR3 protein: CASRDREVLIGELFF; V gene: TRBV7-9; J gene: TRBJ2-2; D gene: TRBD1; clone size: -
CDR3 DNA: TGTGCCAGCAAACCGACCTTAAGCACAGATACGCAGTATTTT; CDR3 protein: CASKPTLSTDTQYF; V gene: TRBV2; J gene: TRBJ2-3; D gene: -; clone size: few
CDR3 DNA: TGTGCCATCAGTGAGTCGATCAAGGGCGATTCACCCCTCCACTTT; CDR3 protein: CAISESIKGDSPLHF; V gene: TRBV10-3; J gene: TRBJ1-6; D gene: -; clone size: -
CDR3 DNA: TGCAGCACCCAGAGGAACACTGAAGCTTTCTTT; CDR3 protein: CSTQRNTEAFF; V gene: TRBV29-1; J gene: TRBJ1-1; D gene: -; clone size: -
CDR3 DNA: TGTGCCAGCAGTTACTCAGGGTTCGAGCAGTACTTC; CDR3 protein: CASSYSGFEQYF; V gene: TRBV6-5; J gene: TRBJ2-7; D gene: -; clone size: few
CDR3 DNA: TGTGCCAGCAGCCAAGGACAGCCCCCAGTAGCTTTCTTT; CDR3 protein: CASSQGQPPVAFF; V gene: TRBV6-1; J gene: TRBJ1-1; D gene: -; clone size: -
CDR3 DNA: TGTGCCAGCAGAGGACAGGGGAGAAACACTGAAGCTTTCTTT; CDR3 protein: CASRGQGRNTEAFF; V gene: TRBV6-1; J gene: TRBJ1-1; D gene: TRBD1; clone size: few
CDR3 DNA: TGTGCCAGCAGCCCTAGACAGGGGGCAAGGGTTGAGCAGTTCTTC; CDR3 protein: CASSPRQGARVEQFF; V gene: TRBV7-9; J gene: TRBJ2-1; D gene: TRBD1; clone size: -
CDR3 DNA: TGCGCCAGCAGCCAGCCACGAGGGATCAACACCGGGGAGCTGTTTTTT; CDR3 protein: CASSQPRGINTGELFF; V gene: TRBV4-1; J gene: TRBJ2-2; D gene: -; clone size: -
CDR3 DNA: TGTGCCAGCAGCTTAGAAGCAATGAGGACAGCCCCGACGGAGACTGAAGCTTTCTTT; CDR3 protein: CASSLEAMRTAPTETEAFF; V gene: TRBV11-1; J gene: TRBJ1-1; D gene: -; clone size: -
CDR3 DNA: TGTGCCAGCAGTTTAATATCCCAAAGAAATGAGCAGTTCTTC; CDR3 protein: CASSLISQRNEQFF; V gene: TRBV12-3/TRBV12-4; J gene: TRBJ2-1; D gene: -; clone size: many
CDR3 DNA: TGTGCCAGCAGCTTAGAGGTGATATCCTACAATGAGCAGTTCTTC; CDR3 protein: CASSLEVISYNEQFF; V gene: TRBV7-8; J gene: TRBJ2-1; D gene: -; clone size: -
CDR3 DNA: TGTGCCAGTAGTATTGGGACTAGCGGAGAAGAGACCCAGTACTTC; CDR3 protein: CASSIGTSGEETQYF; V gene: TRBV19; J gene: TRBJ2-5; D gene: TRBD2; clone size: few
CDR3 DNA: TGTGCCAGCAGCTTAGTGTGGAACACCGGGGAGCTGTTTTTT; CDR3 protein: CASSLVWNTGELFF; V gene: TRBV13; J gene: TRBJ2-2; D gene: -; clone size: many
CDR3 DNA: TGCAGCGTTGAAGCGAGCGGGGTGAGCTCCTACAATGAGCAGTTCTTC; CDR3 protein: CSVEASGVSSYNEQFF; V gene: TRBV29-1; J gene: TRBJ2-1; D gene: TRBD2; clone size: many
CDR3 DNA: TGTGCCAGCAAGGACAGGGTATATGGCTACACCTTC; CDR3 protein: CASKDRVYGYTF; V gene: TRBV2; J gene: TRBJ1-2; D gene: TRBD1; clone size: -
CDR3 DNA: TGTGCCACCAGCAGAGGGGGGTACAATGAGCAGTTCTTC; CDR3 protein: CATSRGGYNEQFF; V gene: TRBV15; J gene: TRBJ2-1; D gene: -; clone size: many
CDR3 DNA: TGTGCCAGCAGCGTCGGAGGGAGTGAGCAGTTCTTC; CDR3 protein: CASSVGGSEQFF; V gene: TRBV9; J gene: TRBJ2-1; D gene: -; clone size: many
CDR3 DNA: TGCGCCAGCAGCCAACCGAAAGATGCAGGGGTTGGCTACAATGAGCAGTTCTTC; CDR3 protein: CASSQPKDAGVGYNEQFF; V gene: TRBV4-1; J gene: TRBJ2-1; D gene: -; clone size: many
CDR3 DNA: TGCAGCGTTGAAGACCCCACTAGCGGGAGCTACGAGCAGTACTTC; CDR3 protein: CSVEDPTSGSYEQYF; V gene: TRBV29-1; J gene: TRBJ2-7; D gene: TRBD2; clone size: many
CDR3 DNA: TGTGCCAGCAGTGAAACGTGGACCTCTGGAAACACCATATATTTT; CDR3 protein: CASSETWTSGNTIYF; V gene: TRBV6-1; J gene: TRBJ1-3; D gene: -; clone size: few
CDR3 DNA: TGTGCCAGCAGCGCGTCTGGCGGGAGGACCTACGAGCAGTACTTC; CDR3 protein: CASSASGGRTYEQYF; V gene: TRBV7-9; J gene: TRBJ2-7; D gene: TRBD2; clone size: -
CDR3 DNA: TGTGCCAGCAGCTTAGCCTATCCCACAGATACGCAGTATTTT; CDR3 protein: CASSLAYPTDTQYF; V gene: TRBV11-2; J gene: TRBJ2-3; D gene: -; clone size: -
CDR3 DNA: TGTGCCAGCAGTGAAGGTGCTAGCGGGGGCCTCCAGTACTTC; CDR3 protein: CASSEGASGGLQYF; V gene: TRBV2; J gene: TRBJ2-5; D gene: TRBD2; clone size: -
CDR3 DNA: TGTGCCAGCAGCTCGGAACCTACGTCGGGGGAGACCCAGTACTTC; CDR3 protein: CASSSEPTSGETQYF; V gene: TRBV11-3; J gene: TRBJ2-5; D gene: -; clone size: few
CDR3 DNA: TGCGCCAGCAGCTCGGACAGGTCGGATGGCTACACCTTC; CDR3 protein: CASSSDRSDGYTF; V gene: TRBV5-1; J gene: TRBJ1-2; D gene: TRBD1; clone size: few
CDR3 DNA: TGTGCCAGCACCTTGGGACTAGCGGGAGCTTCAGATACGCAGTATTTT; CDR3 protein: CASTLGLAGASDTQYF; V gene: TRBV12-3/TRBV12-4; J gene: TRBJ2-3; D gene: TRBD2; clone size: many
CDR3 DNA: TGTGCCAGCAGCTTAAGTTTGGGGGGGCCAGGGGTGGAAGTCGACATTCAGTACTTC; CDR3 protein: CASSLSLGGPGVEVDIQYF; V gene: TRBV7-8; J gene: TRBJ2-4; D gene: -; clone size: -
CDR3 DNA: TGTGCCAGCAGCCGCAGGGTCTACAGTGGCTACACCTTC; CDR3 protein: CASSRRVYSGYTF; V gene: TRBV7-2; J gene: TRBJ1-2; D gene: -; clone size: -
CDR3 DNA: TGTGCCAGCAGTTTAGGAGGGGGCGCTAACTATGGCTACACCTTC; CDR3 protein: CASSLGGGANYGYTF; V gene: TRBV12-3/TRBV12-4; J gene: TRBJ1-2; D gene: TRBD1; clone size: many
CDR3 DNA: TGTGCCAGCAGTTCCTCACTCCCGCGGGGGAACACCGGGGAGCTGTTTTTT; CDR3 protein: CASSSSLPRGNTGELFF; V gene: TRBV28; J gene: TRBJ2-2; D gene: -; clone size: -
CDR3 DNA: TGTGCCAGCAGCCATCCCCGGGGGGGGGTCGGCACCGGGGAGCTGTTTTTT; CDR3 protein: CASSHPRGGVGTGELFF; V gene: TRBV4-2; J gene: TRBJ2-2; D gene: TRBD2; clone size: -
CDR3 DNA: TGCAGTGCTAGAGCGATCGATACGCAGTATTTT; CDR3 protein: CSARAIDTQYF; V gene: TRBV20-1; J gene: TRBJ2-3; D gene: -; clone size: -
CDR3 DNA: TGTGCCAGCATCAGAGGACAGGGCACAGATACGCAGTATTTT; CDR3 protein: CASIRGQGTDTQYF; V gene: TRBV2; J gene: TRBJ2-3; D gene: TRBD1; clone size: -
CDR3 DNA: TGTGCCAGCAGCCCCGGACAGGCGCGGTATGGCTACACCTTC; CDR3 protein: CASSPGQARYGYTF; V gene: TRBV3-1; J gene: TRBJ1-2; D gene: TRBD1; clone size: many
CDR3 DNA: TGTGCCAGCAGCTTAGGGTACCGGTCGGAGACCCAGTACTTC; CDR3 protein: CASSLGYRSETQYF; V gene: TRBV11-2; J gene: TRBJ2-5; D gene: -; clone size: -
CDR3 DNA: TGCAGCGGATTCCATAGCGGGAGTGATACGCAGTATTTT; CDR3 protein: CSGFHSGSDTQYF; V gene: TRBV29-1; J gene: TRBJ2-3; D gene: TRBD2; clone size: many
CDR3 DNA: TGCAGTGCTAGAGGTCCGGGACTTGTCGCTAGCACAGATACGCAGTATTTT; CDR3 protein: CSARGPGLVASTDTQYF; V gene: TRBV20-1; J gene: TRBJ2-3; D gene: -; clone size: many
CDR3 DNA: TGTGCCAGCAGTTACTCGGGCAGGGGGCCGAATTTTTACAATGAGCAGTTCTTC; CDR3 protein: CASSYSGRGPNFYNEQFF; V gene: TRBV6-5; J gene: TRBJ2-1; D gene: TRBD1; clone size: few
CDR3 DNA: TGCAGTGGGCGTAACCAGGGCGGGTATGGCTACACCTTC; CDR3 protein: CSGRNQGGYGYTF; V gene: TRBV20-1; J gene: TRBJ1-2; D gene: -; clone size: -
CDR3 DNA: TGTGCCAGCAGCTTAGTACAGGGGTCCTACAATGAGCAGTTCTTC; CDR3 protein: CASSLVQGSYNEQFF; V gene: TRBV7-9; J gene: TRBJ2-1; D gene: TRBD1; clone size: -
CDR3 DNA: TGTGCCAGCAGCTTAAGACAGCAAAACTACGAGCAGTACTTC; CDR3 protein: CASSLRQQNYEQYF; V gene: TRBV11-2; J gene: TRBJ2-7; D gene: -; clone size: few
CDR3 DNA: TGTGCCATCAGGGGACAGGGCGGCGAGGAGACCCAGTACTTC; CDR3 protein: CAIRGQGGEETQYF; V gene: TRBV10-3; J gene: TRBJ2-5; D gene: TRBD1; clone size: few
CDR3 DNA: TGTGCCAGCAGCTTACGGAGCGGGAGGAGCACAGATACGCAGTATTTT; CDR3 protein: CASSLRSGRSTDTQYF; V gene: TRBV11-2; J gene: TRBJ2-3; D gene: TRBD2; clone size: -
CDR3 DNA: TGCAGCGTTGGCGTTGGGACCGGGGAGCTGTTTTTT; CDR3 protein: CSVGVGTGELFF; V gene: TRBV29-1; J gene: TRBJ2-2; D gene: -; clone size: -
CDR3 DNA: TGTGCCATCAGTGAAAATTTTGTAGGGAGCAATCAGCCCCAGCATTTT; CDR3 protein: CAISENFVGSNQPQHF; V gene: TRBV10-3; J gene: TRBJ1-5; D gene: -; clone size: few
CDR3 DNA: TGTGCCAGCAGCCGCGGGGCTAGCGGAAACACCGGGGAGCTGTTTTTT; CDR3 protein: CASSRGASGNTGELFF; V gene: TRBV12-3/TRBV12-4; J gene: TRBJ2-2; D gene: TRBD2; clone size: -
CDR3 DNA: TGTGCCAGCAGTCCTGTCGTTAGGCGGGGCACAGATACGCAGTATTTT; CDR3 protein: CASSPVVRRGTDTQYF; V gene: TRBV7-2; J gene: TRBJ2-3; D gene: -; clone size: few